This paragraph reports one T cell receptor (beta chain). Its target is not known. Amplified TCR beta CDR3 regions came from RNA transcripts. The HTBI primer set drove a first-round RT-PCR of the TCR CDR3. MiXCR, run by TCRdb on the multiplex PCR reads, gives a single entry per CDR3 protein. The sample consists of approximately 420,000 distinct CDR3 sequences, just under 15% of them appearing once. Per the germline V gene, CDR1 is SNHLY and CDR2 is FYNNEI. There are 12 residues in the CDR3. Trimming removed 8 bases at V and 1 base at J, with 6 bases between. This specimen comes from a study of T cells in Graves' hyperthyroidism and ophthalmopathy. Notes on the study in general: Separation of ophthalmopathy from stable hyperthyroidism was achieved by a 13 V-J model. Blood also held most thyroid clonotypes expanded beyond 0.001.

Sequenced: blood. This receptor was taken from a woman aged 25 to 45 with Graves' hyperthyroidism. The chain couples TRBV2 to TRBJ2-1; D not resolved. The CDR3 spells CASAGSYNEQFF. CDR3 sequence (DNA): TGTGCCAGCGCTGGGTCCTACAATGAGCAGTTCTTC.